This T cell receptor beta chain was captured by sequencing in a study of graft-versus-host responses after intestinal transplantation. Study summary: Recipients got multivisceral, liver-intestinal, or isolated intestinal transplants.

V lost 1 base and J lost 4, with 14 bases in between. There are 15 residues in the CDR3. Per the germline V gene, CDR1 is SGHTA and CDR2 is FQGNSA. Of note for this clone: Its antigen is unidentified.

The data were produced by immunoSEQ multiplex PCR, yet TCRdb's version contains in-frame clones alone and is incomplete. The repertoire includes under 150,000 clones, about nine tenths of them detected once, and about 0.18% sits in the top ten. The source material was unstimulated CD4+ T cells sorted from spleen or lymph node cells, sampled before intestinal transplant. The sequence was obtained from a human donor who received an intestinal transplant. The genes are TRBV7-2 and TRBJ2-7; D might be TRBD1 (7 bases). This chain's CDR3 is CASSLGGTAKYEQYF. CDR3 nucleotide sequence: TGTGCCAGCAGCTTAGGCGGGACAGCAAAATACGAGCAGTACTTC. Combining the CDR3 with reference TRBV7-2 and TRBJ2-7 gives the whole variable domain GAGVSQSPSNKVTEKGKDVELRCDPISGHTALYWYRQSLGQGLEFLIYFQGNSAPDKSGLPSDRFSAERTGGSVSTLTIQRTQQEDSAVYLCASSLGGTAKYEQYFGPGTRLTVT.